Described below is a single T cell receptor (beta chain) sequence and its context. Its antigen is unidentified. The CDR3 is 14 amino acids. V shed 4 bases, J shed 7 bases, and the junction held 7 bases outside the gene matches. Looked up from germline, CDR1 is LGHDT and CDR2 is YNNKEL (reference sequence). The sample belongs to a study of T cell responses to AZD1222 COVID-19 vaccine. Measured with immunoSEQ multiplex PCR; TCRdb has only the in-frame clones, and not every one. The sample has more than 100,000 clones; 88% are singletons. Study-level points and caveats: Increased Spike-specific TCR breadth and depth were observed after two AZD1222 doses. Most donors were white British and more were female, and clonal diversity was possibly underestimated. The study sampled repertoires only after the peak T cell response. CD4 TCRs associated with vaccination spanned spike, dominating at 160-218 and 743-854.

The sequencing here drew on peripheral blood, taken on day 0 of AZD1222 vaccination. The V call is TRBV3-1 (or the pseudogene TRBV3-2), the J call TRBJ1-5; 7 bases line up with TRBD1. The clonotype originates from an adult in good health. The CDR3 DNA sequence: TGTGCCAGCAGCCCGAGACAGGGACGGCAGCCCCAGCATTTT. Amino acids: CASSPRQGRQPQHF.